This T cell receptor (beta chain) is from a study of blood T cell repertoires in COVID-19 (TCRdb year 2020). About the investigation overall: Samples from collaborators originated in the United States, Italy and Spain and spanned both the acute and convalescent phases of COVID-19. The repertoires were released in a freely available public database intended as a resource for research on the immune response to SARS-CoV-2. HLA class I and class II types, where available, came from metadata supplied by the sample provider rather than from assay-based typing. Nearly every sample came with metadata listing a de-identified subject ID, COVID-19 status, age in years and sex. Deeply sampled blood TCRbeta repertoires from subjects exposed to, actively infected with, or recovered from COVID-19 were included in the dataset. Samples were obtained from the ongoing ImmuneRACE study (first 160 participants) and from 1,254 subjects provided by 6 global collaborators. The material from the prospective study consisted of cDNA or gDNA derived from T cells, B-cell-depleted T cells, or PBMCs. Study-wide findings and limitations: The quantity of clinical and demographic metadata differed by source and by participant and was supplied without curation.

TCRbeta CDR3 regions were amplified from genomic DNA by means of the immunoSEQ Assay, a bias-controlled multiplex PCR. In the paper's pipeline: The number of nucleated cells in each sample was estimated from the amplification of reference gene primers within the assay. To quantify the absolute abundance of each unique TCRbeta CDR3 rearrangement, sequence reads were collapsed and filtered. For each sample, productive Simpson clonality was calculated by taking the square root of Simpson's diversity index across productive rearrangements. TCRdb provides this immuneACCESS table in a form limited to in-frame rearrangements. Some clones are lacking; in checked studies, under half of them reflect an unresolved V gene, and why the rest are absent is not known. That table gives V, J and clone size, and the DNA gave D and trimming. A total of about 310,000 clones appear in this sample, roughly 91% of them only once. 1% of the sample rests with the top ten.

Concerning this clone itself: What this receptor recognizes is not known. No much larger clonotype is one base removed from it; base qualities were not supplied.

Each collaborating institution followed its own protocols to collect whole blood in K2EDTA tubes. Collaborator samples were shipped for TCRbeta analysis as frozen whole blood, isolated PBMCs, or DNA extracted from either sample type. V lost 4 bases and J lost 4 bases; the stretch between them is 11 bases long. Taken from cysteine to phenylalanine, the CDR3 has 14 residues. The retained sequence is limited to the CDR3, 42 bases, with the frame set at the first base. In the germline V gene, CDR1 corresponds to ENHRY and CDR2 to SYGVKD. The sequencing input was peripheral blood. This sequence was found in a man aged 50 to 60 with active or convalescent COVID-19. The chain links TRBV10-3 with TRBJ1-5; the D gene identity is not certain. The CDR3 region reads CAISASSLNQPQHF. The sequenced DNA: TGTGCCATCAGTGCTTCAAGCTTAAATCAGCCCCAGCATTTT.